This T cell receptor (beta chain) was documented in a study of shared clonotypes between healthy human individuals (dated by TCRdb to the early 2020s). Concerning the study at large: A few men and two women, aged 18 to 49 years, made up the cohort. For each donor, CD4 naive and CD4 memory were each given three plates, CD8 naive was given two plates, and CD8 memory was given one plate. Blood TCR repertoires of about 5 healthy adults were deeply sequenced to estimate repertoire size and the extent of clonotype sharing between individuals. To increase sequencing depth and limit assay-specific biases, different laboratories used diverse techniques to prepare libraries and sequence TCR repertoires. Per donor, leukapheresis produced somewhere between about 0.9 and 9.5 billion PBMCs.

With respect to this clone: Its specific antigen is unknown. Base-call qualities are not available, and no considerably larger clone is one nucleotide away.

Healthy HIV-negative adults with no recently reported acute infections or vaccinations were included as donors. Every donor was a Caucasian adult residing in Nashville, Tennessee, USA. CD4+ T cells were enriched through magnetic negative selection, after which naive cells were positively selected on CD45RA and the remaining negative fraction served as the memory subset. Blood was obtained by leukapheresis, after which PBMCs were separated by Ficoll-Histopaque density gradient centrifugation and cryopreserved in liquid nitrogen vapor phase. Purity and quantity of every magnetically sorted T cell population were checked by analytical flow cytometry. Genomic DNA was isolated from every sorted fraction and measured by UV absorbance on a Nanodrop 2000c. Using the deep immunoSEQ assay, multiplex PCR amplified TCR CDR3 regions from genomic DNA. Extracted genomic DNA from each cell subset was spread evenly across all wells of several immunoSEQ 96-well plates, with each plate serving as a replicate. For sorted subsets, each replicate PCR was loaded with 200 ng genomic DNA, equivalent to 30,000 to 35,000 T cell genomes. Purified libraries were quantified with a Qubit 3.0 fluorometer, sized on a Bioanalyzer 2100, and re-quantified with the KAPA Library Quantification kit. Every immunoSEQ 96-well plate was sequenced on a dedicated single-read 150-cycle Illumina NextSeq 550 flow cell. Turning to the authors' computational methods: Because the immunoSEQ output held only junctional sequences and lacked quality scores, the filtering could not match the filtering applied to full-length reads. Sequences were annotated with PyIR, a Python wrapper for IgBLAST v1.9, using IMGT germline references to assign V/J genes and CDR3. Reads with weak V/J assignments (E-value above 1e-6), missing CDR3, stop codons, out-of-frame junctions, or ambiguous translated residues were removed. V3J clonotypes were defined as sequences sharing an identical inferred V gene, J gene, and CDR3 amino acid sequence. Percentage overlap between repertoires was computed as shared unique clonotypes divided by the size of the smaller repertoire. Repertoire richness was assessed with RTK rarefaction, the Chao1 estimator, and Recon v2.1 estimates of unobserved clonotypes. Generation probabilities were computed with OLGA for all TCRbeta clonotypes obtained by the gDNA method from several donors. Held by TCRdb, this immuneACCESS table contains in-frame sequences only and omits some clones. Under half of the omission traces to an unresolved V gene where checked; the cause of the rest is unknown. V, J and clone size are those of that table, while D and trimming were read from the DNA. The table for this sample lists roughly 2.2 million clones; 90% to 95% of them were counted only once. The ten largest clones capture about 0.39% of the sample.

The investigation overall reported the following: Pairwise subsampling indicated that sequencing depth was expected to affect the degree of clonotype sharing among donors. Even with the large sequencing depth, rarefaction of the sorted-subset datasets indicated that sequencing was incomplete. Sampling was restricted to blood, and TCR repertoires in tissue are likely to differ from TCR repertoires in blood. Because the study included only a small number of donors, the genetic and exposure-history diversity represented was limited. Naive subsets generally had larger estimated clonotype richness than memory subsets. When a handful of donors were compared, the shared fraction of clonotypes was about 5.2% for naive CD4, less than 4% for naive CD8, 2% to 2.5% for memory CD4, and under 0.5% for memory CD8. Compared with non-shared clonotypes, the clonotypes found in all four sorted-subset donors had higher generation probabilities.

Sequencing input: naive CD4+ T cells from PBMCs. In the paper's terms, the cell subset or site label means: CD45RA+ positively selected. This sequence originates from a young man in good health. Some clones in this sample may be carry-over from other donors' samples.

CDR3 protein: CSGGGGTDTQYF. The DNA sequence is as follows: TGCAGCGGGGGGGGCGGCACAGATACGCAGTATTTT. Rearrangement joined TRBV29-1 to TRBJ2-3; a tentative D call is TRBD2 (7 bases match). The CDR3 sequence holds 12 residues, the cysteine and phenylalanine included. Here the CDR3 DNA is all that survives: 36 bases in frame from base 1. Sequences SQVTM (CDR1) and ANQGSEA (CDR2) are obtained from the germline V gene. V is shortened by 7 bases, J by 1 base, and the region joining them spans 9 bases.